These 11 T cell receptor beta chains share one sample of origin, sequenced in a study of shared clonotypes between healthy human individuals. Libraries were prepared by immunoSEQ multiplex PCR; TCRdb keeps only in-frame clonotypes and omits some of them. Of roughly 2.5 million clones listed, approximately 90% are singletons. The sequenced sample was naive CD4+ T cells sorted from blood. Subset meaning: CD45RA+ positively selected. These receptors were taken from a young man in good health.

The V call is TRBV18, the J call TRBJ1-2; TRBD1 aligns across 9 bases. Germline trimming cut 3 bases from V and 5 bases from J; bases unmatched to any gene: 10. CDR1 KGHSH and CDR2 LQKENI come from the germline V gene. This CDR3 comprises 16 residues. CDR3 nucleotides: TGTGCCAGCTCACCCCTTCCCGGGACAGGGCAGTATGGCTACACCTTC. Encoded protein: CASSPLPGTGQYGYTF.

V gene TRBV6-1 combines with J gene TRBJ1-2; 7 nucleotides agree with TRBD1. The CDR3 length is 14 residues. V shed 5 bases and J 2 bases; nucleotides not matched to a gene: 5. Germline V lookup: CDR1 MNHNS, CDR2 SASEGT. The CDR3 DNA follows: TGTGCCAGCAGTCCGGCAGGGGGAAACTATGGCTACACCTTC. This sequence encodes CASSPAGGNYGYTF.

The chain uses TRBV19 and TRBJ2-1, with 9 positions matching TRBD2. The ends lost 2 bases at V and 0 bases at J; junction bases unmatched: 5. CDR3 length: 17 amino acids. The V gene's germline CDR1 is LNHDA and CDR2 SQIVND (reference sequence). The CDR3 region has the DNA TGTGCCAGTAGTATACGGGTAGCGGGAGCCTCCTACAATGAGCAGTTCTTC. It encodes CASSIRVAGASYNEQFF.

V gene TRBV7-9 combines with J gene TRBJ2-6; 9 bases map to TRBD2. Germline V gives CDR1 SEHNR, CDR2 FQNEAQ (reference sequence). Trimming at V came to 3 bases and at J to 1 base, leaving 1 base not matched to a gene. CDR3 length: 16 residues. Written as DNA, the CDR3 is TGTGCCAGCAGCTTTAGCGGGGGATCTGGGGCCAACGTCCTGACTTTC. This encodes CASSFSGGSGANVLTF.

The rearrangement uses TRBV29-1 and TRBJ2-2, with a possible D match to TRBD2 (5 bases). Trimming took 7 bases from V and 3 from J, leaving 12 bases between them. Germline V gene data show CDR1 as SQVTM and CDR2 as ANQGSEA. The CDR3 consists of 13 residues. DNA of the CDR3: TGCAGCGCTATCACGGGGTACACCGGGGAGCTGTTTTTT. Protein product: CSAITGYTGELFF.

The chain is built from TRBV5-1 and TRBJ2-7, with D possibly matching TRBD2 (5 bases). Per the germline V gene, CDR1 is SGHRS and CDR2 is YFSETQ. This CDR3 has 14 amino acids. The V gene lost 7 bases and the J gene lost 4 bases, with 18 bases spanning the gap. CDR3 nucleotides: TGCGCCAGCCGAGCAGAAGGAGGCGGGTACGAGCAGTACTTC. It yields the protein CASRAEGGGYEQYF.

The V and J genes are TRBV30 and TRBJ2-2; possible D gene TRBD2, 6 bases. Germline V gives CDR1 GTSNPN, CDR2 SVGIG (reference sequence). The CDR3 totals 15 residues. V gave up 3 bases and J gave up 3 bases, with 14 bases separating them. The CDR3 bases are TGTGCCTGGAGCAGACGGGAGCTATACACCGGGGAGCTGTTTTTT. As protein: CAWSRRELYTGELFF.

This chain uses TRBV5-1 with TRBJ1-2; 7 nucleotides line up with TRBD1. V gave up 0 bases and J gave up 0 bases; unmatched junction bases: 8. CDR3 length equals 17 residues. Germline CDR1 is SGHRS and CDR2 is YFSETQ. The CDR3 sequence is CASSLGHRDSPNYGYTF. CDR3 nucleotide sequence: TGCGCCAGCAGCTTGGGCCATAGGGACAGCCCTAACTATGGCTACACCTTC.

This clone has only one observation. The V gene is TRBV7-9, the J gene TRBJ2-2; 12 bases line up with TRBD2. Germline CDR1 reads SEHNR; CDR2 reads FQNEAQ (reference sequence). The CDR3 is made up of 17 amino acids. J gave up 2 bases and V 5 bases, and 6 bases lay outside the gene matches. CDR3 DNA: TGTGCCAGCAGCCGAGGACTAGCGGGAATAAACACCGGGGAGCTGTTTTTT. It yields the protein CASSRGLAGINTGELFF.

This rearrangement joins TRBV7-2 to TRBJ2-1; 10 nucleotides match TRBD2. Looked up from germline, CDR1 is SGHTA and CDR2 is FQGNSA. Unmatched junction bases numbered 4, after V lost 2 bases and J lost 3 bases. This CDR3 has 16 residues. For the CDR3, the DNA is TGTGCCAGCAGCTTAACTAGCGGGACGCTCTACAATGAGCAGTTCTTC. Its translation: CASSLTSGTLYNEQFF. The variable domain in full, with the rest retrieved from reference TRBV7-2 and TRBJ2-1, is GAGVSQSPSNKVTEKGKDVELRCDPISGHTALYWYRQSLGQGLEFLIYFQGNSAPDKSGLPSDRFSAERTGGSVSTLTIQRTQQEDSAVYLCASSLTSGTLYNEQFFGPGTRLTVL.

The chain uses TRBV2 and TRBJ2-1; 12 positions agree with TRBD2. Trimming at V came to 6 bases and at J to 8 bases, leaving 8 bases not matched to a gene. In germline, CDR1 is SNHLY, CDR2 FYNNEI. CDR3 length: 15 residues. This CDR3 is CASSLAGGTVDEQFF. CDR3 nucleotides: TGTGCCAGCAGCCTAGCGGGGGGGACCGTCGATGAGCAGTTCTTC.